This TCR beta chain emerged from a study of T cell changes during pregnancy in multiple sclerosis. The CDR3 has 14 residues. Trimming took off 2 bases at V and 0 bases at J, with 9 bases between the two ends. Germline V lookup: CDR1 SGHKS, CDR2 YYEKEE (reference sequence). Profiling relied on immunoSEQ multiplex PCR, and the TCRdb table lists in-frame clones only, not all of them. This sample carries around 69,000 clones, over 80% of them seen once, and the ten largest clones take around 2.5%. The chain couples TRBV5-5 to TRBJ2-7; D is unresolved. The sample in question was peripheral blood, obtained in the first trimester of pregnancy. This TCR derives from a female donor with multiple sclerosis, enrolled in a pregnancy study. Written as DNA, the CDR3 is TGTGCCAGCAGCTTCAACAGCCTCTCCTACGAGCAGTACTTC. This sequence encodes CASSFNSLSYEQYF.